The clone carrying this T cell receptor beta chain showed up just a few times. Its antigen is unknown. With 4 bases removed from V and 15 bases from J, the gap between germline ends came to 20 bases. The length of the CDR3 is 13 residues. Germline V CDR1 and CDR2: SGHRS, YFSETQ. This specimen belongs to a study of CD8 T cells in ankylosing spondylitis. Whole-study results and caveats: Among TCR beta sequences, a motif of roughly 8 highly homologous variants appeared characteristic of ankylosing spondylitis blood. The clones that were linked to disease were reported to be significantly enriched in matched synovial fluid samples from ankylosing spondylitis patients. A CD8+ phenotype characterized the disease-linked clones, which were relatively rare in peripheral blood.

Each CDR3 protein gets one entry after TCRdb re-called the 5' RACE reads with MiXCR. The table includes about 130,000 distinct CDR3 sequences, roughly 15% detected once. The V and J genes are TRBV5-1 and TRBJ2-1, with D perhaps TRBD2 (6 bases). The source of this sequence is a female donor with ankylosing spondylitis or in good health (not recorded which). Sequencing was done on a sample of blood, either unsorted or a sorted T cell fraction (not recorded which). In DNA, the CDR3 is TGCGCCAGCAGCGAGACGGGGGTAGGAGCCCTGTTCTTC. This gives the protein CASSETGVGALFF.